The next 32 T cell receptor beta chains were all read from a single sample in a study of response to subunit inactivated influenza vaccine. One entry per CDR3 protein results from TCRdb running MiXCR on the RT-PCR reads. The sample yields 610,000 or so distinct CDR3 sequences, 14% seen once. The sequences come from PBMCs from blood, collected 11 to 12 days after vaccination. Every receptor here comes from a man over 45 who received an inactivated influenza vaccine.

This clonotype was seen just once. This chain connects TRBV6-2 or TRBV6-3 to TRBJ2-1, with 13 bases lining up with TRBD2. The J segment lost 8 bases and the V segment lost 2 bases, leaving 6 bases of the junction unmatched. The CDR3 has 16 residues. The germline CDR1 and CDR2 sequences are MNHEY and SVGEGT. Here the CDR3 reads CASSYLGLAGRYEQFF. The DNA for the CDR3 is TGTGCCAGCAGTTACCTGGGACTAGCGGGACGGTATGAGCAGTTCTTC.

The V and J genes are TRBV5-5 and TRBJ1-4; TRBD1 is a possible D gene (6 bases). Between the trimmed V and J ends, which lost 4 bases and 3 bases, there was a span of 13 bases. The CDR3 has 15 amino acids. The germline V gene encodes CDR1 SGHKS and CDR2 YYEKEE (reference sequence). In DNA, the CDR3 is TGTGCCAGCAGCCCGGAACAGGGCCCTAATGAAAAACTGTTTTTT. The encoded protein is CASSPEQGPNEKLFF.

This clonotype was picked up many times. The chain links TRBV28 to TRBJ2-7, with D perhaps TRBD1 (6 bases). The length of the CDR3 is 14 residues. Germline V gene lookup returns CDR1 MDHEN and CDR2 SYDVKM. The ends were cut back, 7 bases at V and 0 bases at J, with 13 bases in the middle. CDR3 in DNA: TGTGCCAGCACCCGACAGGTGGGCTCCTACGAGCAGTACTTC. Translation: CASTRQVGSYEQYF.

This clonotype was counted between two and nine times. The V gene is TRBV10-2, the J gene TRBJ1-5; D not resolved. Germline CDR1 WSHSY, CDR2 SAAADI. This CDR3 has 13 amino acids. V lost 6 bases and J 4 bases, leaving 10 bases between the germline ends. CDR3 nucleotides: TGCGCCAGCAGCGTATCCCCAAATCAGCCCCAGCATTTT. As protein: CASSVSPNQPQHF.

The chain uses TRBV7-2 and TRBJ2-5; 7 bases are a match to TRBD2. Germline V gene sequence: CDR1 SGHTA, CDR2 FQGNSA. The CDR3 has 16 residues. J lost 5 bases, V lost 0 bases, and 9 bases had no gene match. CDR3 DNA: TGTGCCAGCAGCTTAGCTCTTCGGGGGGTAGGGGAGACCCAGTACTTC. It yields the protein CASSLALRGVGETQYF.

This clonotype came up many times. The chain couples TRBV7-9 to TRBJ2-2; 11 bases agree with TRBD1. Germline CDR1 and CDR2: SEHNR and FQNEAQ (reference sequence). The CDR3 is made up of 15 amino acids. The V and J ends lost 6 bases and 8 bases, in that order; junction bases with no gene match: 8. The CDR3 is CASSQGQGAGGELFF. In DNA, the CDR3 is TGTGCCAGCAGTCAAGGACAGGGGGCCGGTGGGGAGCTGTTTTTT.

This clonotype came up a few times. This sequence joins TRBV7-2 and TRBJ2-3; the match to TRBD2 covers 10 bases. The CDR3 totals 14 residues. The V and J ends lost 7 bases and 4 bases, in that order; junction bases with no gene match: 5. CDR1 is SGHTA, CDR2 FQGNSA, per germline. The CDR3 region is CASKAGGASDTQYF. The CDR3 DNA sequence: TGTGCCAGCAAAGCGGGAGGGGCCTCAGATACGCAGTATTTT.

The chain combines TRBV7-2 with TRBJ2-7; no definite D call. The CDR3 is 11 residues long. Germline V gives CDR1 SGHTA, CDR2 FQGNSA. The V and J ends lost 3 bases and 7 bases respectively, with 7 bases between them. The CDR3: CASSFVSEQYF. Here the CDR3 DNA reads TGTGCCAGCAGCTTCGTGTCTGAGCAGTACTTC.

This clonotype was recorded a few times. V gene TRBV18 combines with J gene TRBJ1-2, with TRBD1 matching over 7 bases. CDR3 length: 15 residues. With V trimmed by 2 bases and J by 0 bases, 3 bases remained unmatched. Germline V gene lookup returns CDR1 KGHSH and CDR2 LQKENI. The CDR3 is CASSPRDSPNYGYTF. The DNA of the CDR3 is TGTGCCAGCTCACCAAGGGACAGTCCTAACTATGGCTACACCTTC.

The chain links TRBV29-1 to TRBJ2-1; 7 bases are a match to TRBD2. Germline V gene lookup returns CDR1 SQVTM and CDR2 ANQGSEA. V shed 4 bases, J shed 7 bases, and the junction held 7 bases outside the gene matches. CDR3 size: 13 residues. This CDR3 reads CSVGAGAGNEQFF. The CDR3 DNA reads TGCAGCGTTGGGGCGGGAGCCGGGAATGAGCAGTTCTTC.

This chain joins TRBV7-2 and TRBJ2-1; 12 bases fit TRBD2. CDR3 length: 16 residues. Trimming took 5 bases from V and 12 from J; bases not matched to a gene: 14. Per the germline V gene, CDR1 is SGHTA and CDR2 is FQGNSA. CDR3 protein: CASSPGLAGTQMRQFF. CDR3 coding DNA: TGTGCCAGCAGCCCAGGACTAGCGGGGACCCAAATGAGGCAGTTCTTC.

The V and J genes are TRBV20-1 and TRBJ2-7, with D possibly TRBD1 on 6 matching bases. Between the trimmed V and J ends, which lost 3 bases and 3 bases, there was a span of 15 bases. Germline CDR1 reads DFQATT; CDR2 reads SNEGSKA (reference sequence). The CDR3 has 14 amino acids. CDR3 in DNA: TGCAGTGCTAGGATACCGGACAGCTACTACGAGCAGTACTTC. It yields the protein CSARIPDSYYEQYF.

This clonotype has just a few counts. The chain links TRBV7-3 to TRBJ2-3, with 12 positions matching TRBD2. V dropped 5 bases and J dropped 4; count of bases not matched to a gene: 7. In germline, CDR1 is SGHTA, CDR2 FQGTGA. This CDR3 has 16 amino acids. The CDR3 DNA follows: TGTGCCAGCAGCGCGAAACTAGCGGGAGGCCCAGATACGCAGTATTTT. Translated, it gives CASSAKLAGGPDTQYF.

This clonotype was picked up a small number of times. This rearrangement joins TRBV12-3 or TRBV12-4 to TRBJ1-4; 7 nucleotides agree with TRBD1. There are 15 residues in the CDR3. V lost 4 bases to trimming and J lost 3 bases; unmatched junction nucleotides: 5. The CDR3 nucleotides read TGTGCCAGCAGTTCGATACAGGGGCCTAATGAAAAACTGTTTTTT. This translates into CASSSIQGPNEKLFF.

There are a few counts of this clonotype. The rearrangement uses TRBV6-2 or TRBV6-3 and TRBJ2-2; D unclear. This CDR3 is built from 14 residues. CDR1 is MNHEY, CDR2 SVGEGT, per germline. V lost 6 bases to trimming and J lost 0 bases, with 8 bases between them. CDR3 region: CASRNGPNTGELFF. The CDR3 DNA follows: TGTGCCAGCAGAAACGGACCGAACACCGGGGAGCTGTTTTTT.

This clonotype was counted only a few times. This sequence joins TRBV20-1 and TRBJ2-4; D unresolved. Per germline, CDR1 DFQATT and CDR2 SNEGSKA (reference sequence). V lost 0 bases to trimming and J lost 0 bases, with 3 bases between them. The length of the CDR3 is 13 residues. The CDR3 loop is CSAREPAKNIQYF. CDR3 sequence (DNA): TGCAGTGCTAGAGAACCAGCCAAAAACATTCAGTACTTC.

The genes are TRBV28 and TRBJ2-3; a weak D match, TRBD1 (6 bases). CDR1 is MDHEN, CDR2 SYDVKM, per germline. The CDR3 sequence is 15 residues long. V was clipped by 5 bases and J by 1 base, with 13 bases between them. The CDR3 nucleotides are TGTGCCAGCAGTCCAGGACAGATTCGCACAGATACGCAGTATTTT. Translation gives CASSPGQIRTDTQYF. The variable domain in full, completed from reference TRBV28 and TRBJ2-3, reads DVKVTQSSRYLVKRTGEKVFLECVQDMDHENMFWYRQDPGLGLRLIYFSYDVKMKEKGDIPEGYSVSREKKERFSLILESASTNQTSMYLCASSPGQIRTDTQYFGPGTRLTVL.

This clonotype appeared a few times. The chain couples TRBV29-1 to TRBJ2-5; no firm D call. Germline V gives CDR1 SQVTM, CDR2 ANQGSEA. V was trimmed by 7 bases and J by 5 bases, leaving 17 bases between them. This CDR3 is built from 13 residues. CDR3 amino acids: CSGQTHPAETQYF. The CDR3 DNA reads as TGCAGCGGCCAGACCCACCCGGCGGAGACCCAGTACTTC.

A few counts support this clonotype. The chain combines TRBV2 with TRBJ1-4; D is unclear. The CDR3 spans 14 residues. Germline V gene lookup returns CDR1 SNHLY and CDR2 FYNNEI. V was pared by 1 base and J by 3 bases, with 6 bases between. This chain's CDR3 is CASSEGWANEKLFF. CDR3 coding DNA: TGTGCCAGCAGTGAAGGGTGGGCTAATGAAAAACTGTTTTTT.

This clonotype showed up just a few times. A much larger clone sits a single nucleotide away, making a read error possible. This sequence joins TRBV24-1 and TRBJ2-5; D gene ambiguous. V lost 6 bases to trimming and J lost 5 bases, with 6 bases between them. The CDR3 covers 11 residues. Per the germline V gene, CDR1 is KGHDR and CDR2 is SFDVKD. The CDR3 DNA follows: TGTGCCACCAGTCCCGGGGAGACCCAGTACTTC. This encodes CATSPGETQYF.

The chain joins TRBV10-3 to TRBJ2-5; TRBD2 matches at 7 bases. Germline V gene lookup returns CDR1 ENHRY and CDR2 SYGVKD. The CDR3 contains 15 residues. The junction had 7 bases not matched to a gene; V was cut back by 6 bases and J by 0 bases. DNA of the CDR3: TGTGCCATCAGGGCGGGTAGCGGGTACCAAGAGACCCAGTACTTC. The encoded protein is CAIRAGSGYQETQYF.

The chain uses TRBV29-1 and TRBJ1-4; D perhaps matches TRBD1 (5 bases). V lost 7 bases to trimming and J lost 10 bases, with 16 bases between them. The CDR3 extends over 12 amino acids. Germline CDR1 is SQVTM and CDR2 is ANQGSEA. The CDR3 region has the DNA TGCAGCGCCGGGACCCGGGCGGGAAAACTGTTTTTT. The encoded protein is CSAGTRAGKLFF.

The V and J genes are TRBV6-4 and TRBJ2-1; 7 bases line up with TRBD2. The V segment lost 3 bases and the J segment 5 bases; nucleotides outside the gene matches: 4. The germline gives CDR1 MRHNA, CDR2 SNTAGT. The CDR3 length is 14 residues. The CDR3 is CASSEYGGNNEQFF. CDR3 nucleotide sequence: TGTGCCAGCAGTGAATACGGGGGGAACAATGAGCAGTTCTTC.

The rearrangement joins TRBV10-3 to TRBJ2-7, with 8 nucleotides matching TRBD1. CDR1 and CDR2 from the germline V gene are ENHRY and SYGVKD. V shed 7 bases, J shed 6 bases, and the junction held 5 bases outside the gene matches. The CDR3 length is 12 residues. CDR3 region: CAITGQGTEQYF. Written as DNA, the CDR3 is TGTGCCATCACCGGACAGGGAACCGAGCAGTACTTC.

The chain employs TRBV6-5 and TRBJ1-5; TRBD1 agrees at 7 bases. Trimming took 6 bases from V and 2 from J; bases not matched to a gene: 7. From germline, CDR1 is MNHEY and CDR2 SVGAGI. The CDR3 runs to 15 residues. The CDR3 region has the DNA TGTGCCAGCAGCCACTCAGGGGGGGGCAATCAGCCCCAGCATTTT. Translated: CASSHSGGGNQPQHF.

There are many counts of this clonotype. The chain carries TRBV6-5 and TRBJ2-7; 10 bases fit TRBD1. The CDR3 runs 13 residues. Losses at the gene ends were 4 bases for V and 3 bases for J; bases not matched to a gene: 0. The germline CDR1 and CDR2 sequences are MNHEY and SVGAGI. The CDR3 region is CASSWDRGYEQYF. In DNA form, the CDR3 reads TGTGCCAGCAGTTGGGACAGGGGCTACGAGCAGTACTTC.

J is TRBJ1-5 and V is TRBV24-1; D is unclear. Germline CDR1 KGHDR, CDR2 SFDVKD. V dropped 4 bases and J dropped 4 bases, with 7 bases sitting between them. The CDR3 extends over 13 amino acids. This chain's CDR3 is CATSEPGNQPQHF. The CDR3 region has the DNA TGTGCCACCAGTGAGCCGGGGAATCAGCCCCAGCATTTT.

This clonotype was seen more than once but under ten times. The chain carries TRBV5-1 and TRBJ2-7; 7 nucleotides agree with TRBD1. CDR3 length equals 16 residues. Germline loops: CDR1 SGHRS, CDR2 YFSETQ. J gave up 2 bases and V 0 bases, and 8 bases lay outside the gene matches. The CDR3 DNA follows: TGCGCCAGCAGCTTGGGACAGGGAAAGAGCGCCTACGAGCAGTACTTC. Residues: CASSLGQGKSAYEQYF.

This clonotype was observed a few times. The V gene is TRBV4-1, the J gene TRBJ2-7; D gene ambiguous. Between the trimmed V and J ends, which lost 1 base and 3 bases, there was a span of 16 bases. CDR1 MGHRA and CDR2 YSYEKL come from the germline V gene. The CDR3 contains 16 residues. The CDR3 nucleotides read TGCGCCAGCAGCCAAGTGGCCGGATGGTCCATCTACGAGCAGTACTTC. It encodes CASSQVAGWSIYEQYF.

This clonotype came up a few times. The chain couples TRBV4-3 to TRBJ1-2; D unresolved. V was clipped by 4 bases and J by 8 bases, with 14 bases between them. This CDR3 region has 13 residues. The V gene's germline CDR1 is LGHNA and CDR2 YSLEER. In DNA form, the CDR3 reads TGCGCCAGCAGCCCCCTTGGAGGACGCGGCTACACCTTC. This sequence encodes CASSPLGGRGYTF.

The CDR3 is CASISGLSYEQYF. As DNA, the CDR3 is TGTGCCAGCATATCGGGGCTCTCCTACGAGCAGTACTTC. V usage is TRBV6-1 and J usage is TRBJ2-7; either TRBD1 or TRBD2 may fit D (5 bases each). CDR1 and CDR2 from the germline V gene are MNHNS and SASEGT. Trimming removed 7 bases from V and 0 bases from J, with 10 bases in between. This CDR3 has 13 amino acids.

In this sample, this clonotype turned up a few times. The chain recombines TRBV12-3 or TRBV12-4 with TRBJ2-4, with D unclear. The CDR3 totals 14 residues. Trimming cost V 4 bases and J 1 base, with 8 bases left between them. The CDR3 protein is CASSSRAAKNIQYF. The CDR3 coding sequence is TGTGCCAGCAGTTCTAGGGCGGCCAAAAACATTCAGTACTTC.